This T cell receptor beta chain comes out of a study of cytomegalovirus exposure and HLA in healthy donors. Study details: Earlier findings included some 100 million unique TCR beta sequences obtained from some 180 million T cells.

Primers: 60 Vbeta forward and 13 Jbeta reverse. Libraries were prepared by immunoSEQ multiplex PCR; TCRdb keeps only in-frame clonotypes and omits some of them. The sample includes 150,000 to 200,000 clones, roughly 82% of them seen just once. This clone was counted between two and nine times. The target antigen is unknown. With 6 bases removed from V and 1 base from J, the gap between germline ends came to 10 bases. CDR1 MNHNS and CDR2 SASEGT come from the germline V gene. The length of the CDR3 is 13 residues. Study-level results: As a later analysis showed, several of the most significant clusters appeared to be linked to common viral pathogens. In an earlier analysis, most TCR beta V segments were productive about 87% or about 30% of the time. By a later analysis, the bulk of CMV-associated TCR beta chains appeared HLA-restricted.

The source is a woman aged 45-65 years in good health and CMV-seronegative. The chain carries TRBV6-1 and TRBJ2-7; a weak D match, TRBD1 (5 bases). Input material: PBMCs. For the CDR3, the DNA is TGTGCCAGCAGAGGGGAATGGTCCTACGAGCAGTACTTC. Translated, it gives CASRGEWSYEQYF.